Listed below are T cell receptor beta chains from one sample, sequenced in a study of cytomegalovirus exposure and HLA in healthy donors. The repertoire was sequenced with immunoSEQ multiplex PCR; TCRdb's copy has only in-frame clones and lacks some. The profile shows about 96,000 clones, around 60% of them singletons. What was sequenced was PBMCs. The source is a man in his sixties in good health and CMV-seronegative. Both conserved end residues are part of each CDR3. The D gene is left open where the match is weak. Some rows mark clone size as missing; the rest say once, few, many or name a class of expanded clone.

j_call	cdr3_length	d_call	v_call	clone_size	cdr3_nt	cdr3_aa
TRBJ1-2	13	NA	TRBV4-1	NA	TGCGCCAGCAGCCAAGTTTCGGGGGGAGGCTACACCTTC	CASSQVSGGGYTF
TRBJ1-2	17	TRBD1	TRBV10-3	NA	TGTGCCATCAGTGAGTCGATTCAGGGGGCGCGGGGCTATGGCTACACCTTC	CAISESIQGARGYGYTF
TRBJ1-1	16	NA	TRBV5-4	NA	TGTGCCAGCAGTCCGGAATCGGGACACCCGAACACTGAAGCTTTCTTT	CASSPESGHPNTEAFF
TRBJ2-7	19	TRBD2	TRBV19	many	TGTGCCAGTAGCCAGGACGGTCCCGGGACTAGCGGGAAATCTTACGAGCAGTACTTC	CASSQDGPGTSGKSYEQYF
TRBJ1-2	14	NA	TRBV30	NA	TGTGCCTGGAGGCCTAAGGGGGTTAGGTATGGCTACACCTTC	CAWRPKGVRYGYTF
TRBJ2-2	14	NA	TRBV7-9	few	TGTGCCAGCAGTGACCGACAGAACACCGGGGAGCTGTTTTTT	CASSDRQNTGELFF
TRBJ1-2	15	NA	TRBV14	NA	TGTGCCAGCAGCCAAGGTGCCAGGATTTTGTATGGCTACACCTTC	CASSQGARILYGYTF
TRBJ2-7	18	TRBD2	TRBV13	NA	TGTGCCAGCAGCCCCGGGACTAGCGGGACCAAAAACTCCTACGAGCAGTACTTC	CASSPGTSGTKNSYEQYF
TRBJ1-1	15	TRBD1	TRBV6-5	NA	TGTGCCAGCAGTGCCCCGGGACAGGGGGACACTGAAGCTTTCTTT	CASSAPGQGDTEAFF
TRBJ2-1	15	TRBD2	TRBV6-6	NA	TGTGCCAGCAGAGGGTCTTGGACTAGCAGCTATGAGCAGTTCTTC	CASRGSWTSSYEQFF
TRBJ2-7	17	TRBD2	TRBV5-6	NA	TGTGCCAGCAGCTCCTTGGGGATGGGCGGGAGCCCCCCCGAGCAGTACTTC	CASSSLGMGGSPPEQYF